This TCR beta chain was profiled in a study of OX40 agonist ivuxolimab in advanced cancers. Overall study: Patients were infused with ivuxolimab every 2 weeks at 0.01 to 10 mg/kg. Partial responses were achieved by three patients: one hepatocellular carcinoma, two cutaneous melanoma. Study-wide results and caveats: There was clonal expansion of CD4+ and CD8+ blood T cells by week 6 at 0.1 to 3.0 mg/kg.

The repertoire was sequenced with immunoSEQ multiplex PCR; TCRdb's copy has only in-frame clones and lacks some. The table includes approximately 58,000 clones, approximately 84% detected once. The germline V gene has CDR1 MNHEY and CDR2 SVGAGI. This CDR3 has 15 residues. V trimming: 8 bases; J trimming: 6 bases; junction bases outside the gene matches: 9. In regard to this clone: Its specificity is not known.

This clonotype originated in an adult with an advanced solid tumor such as melanoma, head and neck, liver or kidney cancer. The sequences come from CD4+ or CD8+ T cells sorted from blood, collected in a trial of the OX40 agonist ivuxolimab. The rearrangement joins TRBV6-5 to TRBJ2-2, with 10 bases identical to TRBD2. The CDR3 reads CASRPSGSLAGELFF. In DNA, the CDR3 is TGTGCCAGCCGTCCTAGCGGGAGCTTGGCCGGGGAGCTGTTTTTT.